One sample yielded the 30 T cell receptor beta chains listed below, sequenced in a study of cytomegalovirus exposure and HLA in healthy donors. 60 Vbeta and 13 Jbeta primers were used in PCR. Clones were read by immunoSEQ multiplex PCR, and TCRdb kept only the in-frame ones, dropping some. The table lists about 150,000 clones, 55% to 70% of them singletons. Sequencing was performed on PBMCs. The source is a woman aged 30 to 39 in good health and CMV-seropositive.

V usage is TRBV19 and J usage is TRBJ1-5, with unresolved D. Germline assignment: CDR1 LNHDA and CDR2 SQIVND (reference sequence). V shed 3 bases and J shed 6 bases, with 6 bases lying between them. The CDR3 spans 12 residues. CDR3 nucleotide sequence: TGTGCCAGTAGTATCCCCAGTCAGCCCCAGCATTTT. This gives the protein CASSIPSQPQHF.

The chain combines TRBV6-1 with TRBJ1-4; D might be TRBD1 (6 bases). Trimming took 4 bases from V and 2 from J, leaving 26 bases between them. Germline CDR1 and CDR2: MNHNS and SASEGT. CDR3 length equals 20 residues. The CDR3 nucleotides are TGTGCCAGCAGTGGAAGACCGGGACACAGTGGGGTTGGCACTAATGAAAAACTGTTTTTT. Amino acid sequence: CASSGRPGHSGVGTNEKLFF.

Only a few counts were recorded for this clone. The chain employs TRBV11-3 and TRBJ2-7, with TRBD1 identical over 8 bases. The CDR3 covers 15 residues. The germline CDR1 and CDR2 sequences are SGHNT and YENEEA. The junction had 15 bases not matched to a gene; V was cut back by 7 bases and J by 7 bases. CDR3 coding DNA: TGTGCCAGCAAAGGTGGGCAGGGGCGACAGGGGGAGCAGTACTTC. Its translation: CASKGGQGRQGEQYF.

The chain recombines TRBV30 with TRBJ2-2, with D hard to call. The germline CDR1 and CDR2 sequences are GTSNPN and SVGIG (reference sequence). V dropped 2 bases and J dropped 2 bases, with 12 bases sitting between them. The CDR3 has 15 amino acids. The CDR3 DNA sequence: TGTGCCTGGAGTAGATTTGGCAGAAACACCGGGGAGCTGTTTTTT. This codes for CAWSRFGRNTGELFF.

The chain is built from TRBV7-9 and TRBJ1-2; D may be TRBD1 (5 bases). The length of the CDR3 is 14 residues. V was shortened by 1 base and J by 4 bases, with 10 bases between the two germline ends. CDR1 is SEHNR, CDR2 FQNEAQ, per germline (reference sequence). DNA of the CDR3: TGTGCCAGCAGCTTAGTAGGGGATTTCTATGGCTACACCTTC. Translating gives CASSLVGDFYGYTF.

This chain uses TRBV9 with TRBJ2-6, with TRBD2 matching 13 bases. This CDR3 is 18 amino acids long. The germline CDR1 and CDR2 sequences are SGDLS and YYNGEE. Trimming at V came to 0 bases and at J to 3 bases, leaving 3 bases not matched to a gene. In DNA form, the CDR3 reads TGTGCCAGCAGCGTAGCAGGACTAGCGGGGGTTGGGGCCAACGTCCTGACTTTC. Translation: CASSVAGLAGVGANVLTF.

The CDR3 DNA reads TGTGCCAGCAGCCCACGGAGCACGGTTGGAAACACCATATATTTT. The encoded protein is CASSPRSTVGNTIYF. The chain employs TRBV7-8 and TRBJ1-3; D is unresolved. Germline-derived CDR1 and CDR2 are SGHVS and FQNEAQ. Trimming cost V 5 bases and J 3 bases, with 14 bases left between them. This CDR3 is 15 amino acids long. Variable domain in full (rest from reference TRBV7-8 and TRBJ1-3): GAGVSQSPRYKVAKRGQDVALRCDPISGHVSLFWYQQALGQGPEFLTYFQNEAQLDKSGLPSDRFFAERPEGSVSTLKIQRTQQEDSAVYLCASSPRSTVGNTIYFGEGSWLTVV.

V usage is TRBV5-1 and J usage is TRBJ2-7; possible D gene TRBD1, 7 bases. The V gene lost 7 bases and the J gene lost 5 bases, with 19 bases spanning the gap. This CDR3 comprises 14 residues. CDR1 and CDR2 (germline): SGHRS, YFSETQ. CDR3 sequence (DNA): TGCGCCAGCCGCCCAGGGGGGATCGGTGACGAGCAGTACTTC. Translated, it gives CASRPGGIGDEQYF. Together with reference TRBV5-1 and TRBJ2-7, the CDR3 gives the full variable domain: KAGVTQTPRYLIKTRGQQVTLSCSPISGHRSVSWYQQTPGQGLQFLFEYFSETQRNKGNFPGRFSGRQFSNSRSEMNVSTLELGDSALYLCASRPGGIGDEQYFGPGTRLTVT.

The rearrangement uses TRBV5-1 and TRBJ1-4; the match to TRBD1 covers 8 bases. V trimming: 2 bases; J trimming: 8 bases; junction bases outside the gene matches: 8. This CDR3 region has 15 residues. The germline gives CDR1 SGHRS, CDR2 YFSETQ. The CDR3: CASSFAGTGDEKLFF. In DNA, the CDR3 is TGCGCCAGCAGCTTTGCCGGGACAGGTGACGAAAAACTGTTTTTT.

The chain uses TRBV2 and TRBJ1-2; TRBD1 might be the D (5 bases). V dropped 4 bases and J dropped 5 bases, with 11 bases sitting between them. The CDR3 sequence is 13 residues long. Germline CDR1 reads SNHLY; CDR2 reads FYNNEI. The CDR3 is CASSVSGPYGYTF. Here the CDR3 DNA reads TGTGCCAGCAGTGTATCAGGGCCATATGGCTACACCTTC.

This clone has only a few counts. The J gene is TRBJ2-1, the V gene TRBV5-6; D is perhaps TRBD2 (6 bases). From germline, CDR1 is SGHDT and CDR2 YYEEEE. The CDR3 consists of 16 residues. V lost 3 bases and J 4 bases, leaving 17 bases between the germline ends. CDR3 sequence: CASSSIGSVIYNEQFF. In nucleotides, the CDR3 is TGTGCCAGCAGCTCCATCGGGAGCGTAATATACAATGAGCAGTTCTTC.

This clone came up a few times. The CDR3 protein is CSVGGGNRLAGVDTQYF. The CDR3 DNA follows: TGCAGCGTTGGGGGGGGAAACAGACTAGCGGGTGTAGATACGCAGTATTTT. The V and J genes are TRBV29-1 and TRBJ2-3, with 10 bases fitting TRBD2. This CDR3 has 17 residues. Germline V gives CDR1 SQVTM, CDR2 ANQGSEA. Trimming removed 4 bases from V and 5 bases from J; junction bases left unmatched: 15.

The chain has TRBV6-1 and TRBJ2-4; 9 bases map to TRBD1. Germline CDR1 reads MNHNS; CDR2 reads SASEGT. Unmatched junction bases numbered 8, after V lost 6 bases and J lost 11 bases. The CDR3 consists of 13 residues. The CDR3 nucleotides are TGTGCCAGCAGCGAGACAGGGGGAATCCTTCAGTACTTC. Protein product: CASSETGGILQYF.

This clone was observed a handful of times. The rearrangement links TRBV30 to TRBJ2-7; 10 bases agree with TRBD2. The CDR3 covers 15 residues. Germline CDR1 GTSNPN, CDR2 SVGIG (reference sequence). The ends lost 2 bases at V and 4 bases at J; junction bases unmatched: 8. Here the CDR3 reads CAWSLPGLAKYEQYF. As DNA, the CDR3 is TGTGCCTGGAGTCTTCCGGGACTAGCGAAATACGAGCAGTACTTC. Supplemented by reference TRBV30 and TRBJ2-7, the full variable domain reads SQTIHQWPATLVQPVGSPLSLECTVEGTSNPNLYWYRQAAGRGLQLLFYSVGIGQISSEVPQNLSASRPQDRQFILSSKKLLLSDSGFYLCAWSLPGLAKYEQYFGPGTRLTVT.

The CDR3 nucleotides are TGTGCCAGCAGACCGGCTAGCGGACCCTACGAGCAGTACTTC. The encoded protein is CASRPASGPYEQYF. V usage is TRBV7-2 and J usage is TRBJ2-7, with TRBD2 matching 7 bases. CDR3 length equals 14 residues. Trimming cost V 6 bases and J 2 bases; bases outside gene matches: 7. Germline lookup yields CDR1 SGHTA and CDR2 FQGNSA.

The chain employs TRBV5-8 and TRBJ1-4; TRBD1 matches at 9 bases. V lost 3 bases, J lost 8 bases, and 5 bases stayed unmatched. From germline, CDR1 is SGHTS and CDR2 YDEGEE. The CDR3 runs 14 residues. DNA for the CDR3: TGTGCCAGCAGCTGGGGACAGGGTCGGGAAAAACTGTTTTTT. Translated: CASSWGQGREKLFF.

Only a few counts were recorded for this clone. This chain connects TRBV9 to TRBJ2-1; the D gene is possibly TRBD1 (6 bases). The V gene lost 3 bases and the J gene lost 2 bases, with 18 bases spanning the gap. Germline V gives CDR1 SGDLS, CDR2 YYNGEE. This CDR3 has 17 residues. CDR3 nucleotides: TGTGCCAGCAGCGGAGGGGGTGGGGTTATCCCCTACAATGAGCAGTTCTTC. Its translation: CASSGGGGVIPYNEQFF.

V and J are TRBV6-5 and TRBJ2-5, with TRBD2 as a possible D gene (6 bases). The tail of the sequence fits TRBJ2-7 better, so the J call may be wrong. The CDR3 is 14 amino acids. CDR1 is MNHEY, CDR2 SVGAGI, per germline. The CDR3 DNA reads TGTGCCAGCAGCCCCGGGGACTCTGGGTACGAGCAGTACTTC. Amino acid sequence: CASSPGDSGYEQYF.

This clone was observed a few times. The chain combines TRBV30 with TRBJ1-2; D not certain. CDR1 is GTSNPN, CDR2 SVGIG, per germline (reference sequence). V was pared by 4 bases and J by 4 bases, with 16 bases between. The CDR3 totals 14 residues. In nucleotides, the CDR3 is TGTGCCTGGAATCCCCGGGATACTCTCTATGGCTACACCTTC. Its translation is CAWNPRDTLYGYTF.

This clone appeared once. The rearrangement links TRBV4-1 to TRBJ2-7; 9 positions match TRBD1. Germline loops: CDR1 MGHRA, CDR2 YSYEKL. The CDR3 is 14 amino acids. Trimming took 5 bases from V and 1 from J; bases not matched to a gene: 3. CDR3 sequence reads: CASSGTGTSYEQYF. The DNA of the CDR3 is TGCGCCAGCAGCGGGACAGGGACATCCTACGAGCAGTACTTC.

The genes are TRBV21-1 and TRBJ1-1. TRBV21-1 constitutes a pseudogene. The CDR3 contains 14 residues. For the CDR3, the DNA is TGTGCCAGCGGCGGGGGGCGTGACGCCGAAGGAGCTTTCTTT. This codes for CASGGGRDAEGAFF.

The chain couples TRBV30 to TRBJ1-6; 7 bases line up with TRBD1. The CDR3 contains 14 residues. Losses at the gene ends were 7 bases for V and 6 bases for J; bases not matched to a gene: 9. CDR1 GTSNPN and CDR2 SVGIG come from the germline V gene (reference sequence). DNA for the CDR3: TGTGCCTCTCCCTTACAGGGGATTAATTCACCCCTCCACTTT. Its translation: CASPLQGINSPLHF.

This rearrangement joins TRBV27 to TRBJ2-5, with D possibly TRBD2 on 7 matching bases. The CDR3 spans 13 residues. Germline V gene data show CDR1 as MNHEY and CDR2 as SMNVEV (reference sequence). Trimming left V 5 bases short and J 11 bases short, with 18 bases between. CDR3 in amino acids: CASSQSGAGEQYF. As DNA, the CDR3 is TGTGCCAGCAGTCAGTCGGGGGCGGGGGAGCAGTACTTC.

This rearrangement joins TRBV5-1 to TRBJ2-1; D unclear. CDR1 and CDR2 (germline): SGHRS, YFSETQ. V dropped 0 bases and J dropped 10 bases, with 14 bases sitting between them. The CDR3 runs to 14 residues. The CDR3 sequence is CASSLVTLRVEQFF. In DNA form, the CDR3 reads TGCGCCAGCAGCTTGGTGACTCTCCGAGTAGAGCAGTTCTTC.

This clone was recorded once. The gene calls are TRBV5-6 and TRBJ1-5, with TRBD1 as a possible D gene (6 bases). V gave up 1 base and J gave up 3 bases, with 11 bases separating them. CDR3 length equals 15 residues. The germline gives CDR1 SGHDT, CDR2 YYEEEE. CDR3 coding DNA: TGTGCCAGCAGCTTGCAAGTGGGGGCCAATCAGCCCCAGCATTTT. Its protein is CASSLQVGANQPQHF.

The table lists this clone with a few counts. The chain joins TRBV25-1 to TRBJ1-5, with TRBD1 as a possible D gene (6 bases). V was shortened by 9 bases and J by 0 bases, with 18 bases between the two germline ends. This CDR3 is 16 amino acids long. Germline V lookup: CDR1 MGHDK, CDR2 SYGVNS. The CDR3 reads CASTREGVYSNQPQHF. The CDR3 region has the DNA TGTGCCAGTACTCGGGAGGGGGTGTATAGCAATCAGCCCCAGCATTTT.

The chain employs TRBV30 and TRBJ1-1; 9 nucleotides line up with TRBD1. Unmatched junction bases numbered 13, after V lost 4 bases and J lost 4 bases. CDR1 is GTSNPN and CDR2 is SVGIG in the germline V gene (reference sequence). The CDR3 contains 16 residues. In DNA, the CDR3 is TGTGCCTGGACTATGTACAGGGGGCAACTGACCACTGAAGCTTTCTTT. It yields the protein CAWTMYRGQLTTEAFF.

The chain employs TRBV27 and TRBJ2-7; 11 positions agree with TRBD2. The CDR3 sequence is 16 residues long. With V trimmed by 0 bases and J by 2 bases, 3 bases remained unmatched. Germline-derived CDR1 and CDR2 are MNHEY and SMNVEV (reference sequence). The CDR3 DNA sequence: TGTGCCAGCAGTTTATCTAGCGGGGGGGCCGCCTACGAGCAGTACTTC. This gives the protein CASSLSSGGAAYEQYF.

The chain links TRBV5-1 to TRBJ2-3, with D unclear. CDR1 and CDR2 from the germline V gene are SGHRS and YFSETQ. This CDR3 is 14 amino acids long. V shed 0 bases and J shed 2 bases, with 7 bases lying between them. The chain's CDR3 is CASSLGLLTDTQYF. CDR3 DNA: TGCGCCAGCAGCTTGGGACTGCTCACAGATACGCAGTATTTT.

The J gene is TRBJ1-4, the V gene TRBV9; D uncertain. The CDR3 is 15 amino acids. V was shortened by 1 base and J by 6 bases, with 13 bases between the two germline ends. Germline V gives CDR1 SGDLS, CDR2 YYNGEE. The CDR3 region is CASSVSAGLDEKLFF. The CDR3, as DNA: TGTGCCAGCAGCGTATCGGCGGGATTAGATGAAAAACTGTTTTTT.